The 30 T cell receptor beta chains below come from one sample, sequenced in a study of shared clonotypes between healthy human individuals. The method was immunoSEQ multiplex PCR; TCRdb's version includes in-frame clones alone and lacks a portion of them. Altogether around 1.9 million clones are present, roughly 95% being singletons, with the ten largest covering around 1.7%. Naive CD8 cells comprised CD45RO-negative, CCR7-positively selected cells, excluding terminally differentiated effector memory CD45RA+ cells. The specimen sequenced was naive CD8+ T cells from PBMCs. These receptors were taken from a man younger than 35 in good health. Some clones in this sample may be carry-over from other donors' samples.

As regards this clone: This sample includes further DNA sequences coding for the same CDR3. The chain links TRBV7-9 to TRBJ1-1; no clear D. CDR1 and CDR2 (germline): SEHNR, FQNEAQ (reference sequence). There are 13 residues in the CDR3. The germline V and J ends were trimmed by 4 bases and 0 bases, with 6 bases remaining between them. CDR3 loop: CASSSPLNTEAFF. The DNA of the CDR3 is TGTGCCAGCAGCTCGCCCCTGAACACTGAAGCTTTCTTT.

This rearrangement joins TRBV9 to TRBJ2-1, with a tentative D call TRBD1 (7 bases). V was cut by 0 bases and J by 6 bases, with 13 bases left in between. This CDR3 has 15 amino acids. Germline V gene data show CDR1 as SGDLS and CDR2 as YYNGEE. CDR3 sequence (DNA): TGTGCCAGCAGCGTAGGACAGCAGGGGGGCAATGAGCAGTTCTTC. This sequence encodes CASSVGQQGGNEQFF.

This chain links TRBV29-1 with TRBJ2-7; no firm D call. The CDR3 has 14 residues. Trimming cost V 5 bases and J 1 base, with 15 bases left between them. Germline CDR1 reads SQVTM; CDR2 reads ANQGSEA. The CDR3 sequence is CSVRSTGRSYEQYF. DNA for the CDR3: TGCAGCGTTCGGTCAACTGGCAGGTCCTACGAGCAGTACTTC.

V and J are TRBV28 and TRBJ2-1; 8 nucleotides align to TRBD2. Looked up from germline, CDR1 is MDHEN and CDR2 is SYDVKM. With V trimmed by 6 bases and J by 8 bases, 12 bases remained unmatched. The CDR3 sequence is 15 residues long. The CDR3 DNA is TGTGCCAGCAGCCGCCTCGGGAGGGCCAGGGATGAGCAGTTCTTC. This codes for CASSRLGRARDEQFF.

This sequence joins TRBV2 and TRBJ1-1; no reliable D call. CDR1 is SNHLY, CDR2 FYNNEI, per germline. Trimming took 1 base from V and 5 from J, leaving 23 bases between them. This CDR3 contains 18 residues. The DNA of the CDR3 is TGTGCCAGCAGTGAAGATCTGGTCGTTAGGGCGAGGAGGACTGAAGCTTTCTTT. The encoded protein is CASSEDLVVRARRTEAFF.

The genes are TRBV19 and TRBJ2-3, with TRBD2 matching 13 bases. Per germline, CDR1 LNHDA and CDR2 SQIVND (reference sequence). J lost 0 bases, V lost 10 bases, and 13 bases had no gene match. The CDR3 extends over 18 amino acids. The DNA for the CDR3 is TGTGCCACCACCCGACTAGCGGGAGGACCTCGTAGCACAGATACGCAGTATTTT. Encoded protein: CATTRLAGGPRSTDTQYF.

The V call is TRBV6-5, the J call TRBJ2-5; D gene unclear. The CDR3 spans 14 residues. The V gene's germline CDR1 is MNHEY and CDR2 SVGAGI. The V end lost 1 base, the J end lost 2 bases, and 8 bases lay between the germline ends. The CDR3 spells CASSYFVGQETQYF. The CDR3 nucleotides read TGTGCCAGCAGTTACTTTGTCGGGCAAGAGACCCAGTACTTC.

The chain couples TRBV2 to TRBJ1-2; 8 bases are shared with TRBD1. V shed 8 bases and J 6 bases; nucleotides not matched to a gene: 8. In germline, CDR1 is SNHLY, CDR2 FYNNEI. The CDR3 runs 13 residues. The CDR3 region is CASGPTGDHGYTF. The CDR3 DNA is TGTGCCAGCGGGCCGACAGGGGATCATGGCTACACCTTC.

The J gene is TRBJ2-1, the V gene TRBV7-2; 7 bases map to TRBD2. The germline CDR1 and CDR2 sequences are SGHTA and FQGNSA. The CDR3 length is 16 residues. The V and J ends lost 1 base and 4 bases, in that order; junction bases with no gene match: 7. CDR3 loop: CASSLVLGGSYNEQFF. As DNA, the CDR3 is TGTGCCAGCAGCTTAGTGTTGGGCGGGAGTTACAATGAGCAGTTCTTC.

This rearrangement joins TRBV5-5 to TRBJ1-1; 8 bases are shared with TRBD1. There are 15 residues in the CDR3. Germline loops: CDR1 SGHKS, CDR2 YYEKEE (reference sequence). V lost 0 bases and J lost 1; bases outside the gene matches: 2. The CDR3 sequence is CASSLEGQENTEAFF. Here the CDR3 DNA reads TGTGCCAGCAGCTTGGAGGGACAGGAGAACACTGAAGCTTTCTTT.

V and J are TRBV13 and TRBJ2-2; 8 nucleotides line up with TRBD1. The V segment lost 4 bases and the J segment 3 bases; nucleotides outside the gene matches: 19. The CDR3 runs to 20 residues. Germline V gene data show CDR1 as PRHDT and CDR2 as FYEKMQ (reference sequence). The CDR3 sequence is CASSSPPETGVNEDTGELFF. The CDR3 DNA is TGTGCCAGCAGCTCGCCGCCCGAGACAGGGGTCAATGAGGACACCGGGGAGCTGTTTTTT.

V is TRBV4-1 and J is TRBJ2-5, with D possibly called TRBD1 or TRBD2 (5 bases each). From germline, CDR1 is MGHRA and CDR2 YSYEKL. This CDR3 is built from 16 residues. V shed 1 base and J shed 4 bases, with 16 bases lying between them. CDR3 amino acids: CASSQVFGKGTETQYF. The CDR3 DNA reads TGCGCCAGCAGCCAAGTCTTCGGAAAGGGGACAGAGACCCAGTACTTC.

Of note for this clone: Sequence at one end of the junction differs from germline and may be a read error. This CDR3 is CASSYLDTDTQYF. The CDR3 DNA reads as TGTGCCAGCAGCTACTTAGACACAGATACGCAGTATTTT. This chain links TRBV6-6 with TRBJ2-3; D not resolved. Germline V gives CDR1 MNHNY, CDR2 SVGAGI (reference sequence). The CDR3 length is 13 residues.

Details on this clone: Being one base from a much bigger clone, this may be a read error. This sequence joins TRBV7-8 and TRBJ1-5; D call uncertain. The CDR3 is 12 amino acids. Germline assignment: CDR1 SGHVS and CDR2 FQNEAQ. With 1 base removed from V and 6 bases from J, the gap between germline ends came to 4 bases. CDR3 sequence (DNA): TGTGCCAGCAGCTTAGAGGGTCAGCCCCAGCATTTT. Translated: CASSLEGQPQHF.

This clone was recorded once. The chain has TRBV7-2 and TRBJ2-2; TRBD1 agrees at 7 bases. Germline CDR1 reads SGHTA; CDR2 reads FQGNSA. This CDR3 spans 17 amino acids. V shed 5 bases and J 0 bases; nucleotides not matched to a gene: 9. CDR3 sequence: CASSPGRQGTNTGELFF. For the CDR3, the DNA is TGTGCCAGCAGCCCCGGGCGACAGGGTACGAACACCGGGGAGCTGTTTTTT.

The J gene is TRBJ1-2, the V gene TRBV9; D gene ambiguous. CDR1 and CDR2 (germline): SGDLS, YYNGEE. With 4 bases removed from V and 9 bases from J, the gap between germline ends came to 16 bases. This CDR3 has 13 amino acids. The CDR3 protein is CASSPPAPGSYTF. In DNA, the CDR3 is TGTGCCAGCAGCCCCCCCGCCCCTGGAAGCTACACCTTC.

CDR3 loop: CASSLGASSVYQPQHF. The CDR3 DNA sequence: TGTGCCAGCAGCTTAGGCGCCAGTTCTGTCTATCAGCCCCAGCATTTT. This chain links TRBV7-8 with TRBJ1-5; D not resolved. CDR3 length: 16 residues. Germline CDR1 SGHVS, CDR2 FQNEAQ. V shed 1 base and J shed 5 bases, with 15 bases lying between them.

The rearrangement joins TRBV4-1 to TRBJ2-3; perhaps TRBD1 as D (6 bases). The germline gives CDR1 MGHRA, CDR2 YSYEKL. CDR3 length: 16 amino acids. V was shortened by 0 bases and J by 4 bases, with 14 bases between the two germline ends. Written as DNA, the CDR3 is TGCGCCAGCAGCCAAGATAGCACAGGGTTGTCAGATACGCAGTATTTT. It is translated as CASSQDSTGLSDTQYF.

The rearrangement links TRBV4-1 to TRBJ2-1, with 7 positions matching TRBD2. This CDR3 region has 16 residues. The J segment lost 4 bases and the V segment lost 4 bases, leaving 10 bases of the junction unmatched. Germline V gene lookup returns CDR1 MGHRA and CDR2 YSYEKL. CDR3 protein: CASSPGPSGTYNEQFF. CDR3 coding DNA: TGCGCCAGCAGCCCCGGCCCAAGCGGGACTTACAATGAGCAGTTCTTC.

This rearrangement joins TRBV4-1 to TRBJ2-7; 9 nucleotides agree with TRBD2. The CDR3 loop spans 15 amino acids. Germline CDR1 MGHRA, CDR2 YSYEKL. V shed 2 bases and J 3 bases; nucleotides not matched to a gene: 5. For the CDR3, the DNA is TGCGCCAGCAGCCAACGGCAGCGGGAGGACTACGAGCAGTACTTC. Protein: CASSQRQREDYEQYF.

This clone was recorded once. The chain couples TRBV2 to TRBJ2-7, with TRBD1 matching 10 bases. The CDR3 runs to 14 residues. J lost 6 bases, V lost 5 bases, and 7 bases had no gene match. Germline V gene lookup returns CDR1 SNHLY and CDR2 FYNNEI. CDR3 DNA sequence: TGTGCCAGCAGTTCCGGGACAGGGGATCCCGAGCAGTACTTC. Translation: CASSSGTGDPEQYF.

The chain is built from TRBV28 and TRBJ1-4; 7 bases are a match to TRBD1. V lost 5 bases, J lost 3 bases, and 6 bases stayed unmatched. This CDR3 region has 15 residues. Germline values: CDR1 MDHEN, CDR2 SYDVKM. CDR3 DNA: TGTGCCAGCAGTCCACCCCAGGGGGCTAATGAAAAACTGTTTTTT. It translates to CASSPPQGANEKLFF. Using reference TRBV28 and TRBJ1-4 for the parts outside the CDR3, the full variable domain is DVKVTQSSRYLVKRTGEKVFLECVQDMDHENMFWYRQDPGLGLRLIYFSYDVKMKEKGDIPEGYSVSREKKERFSLILESASTNQTSMYLCASSPPQGANEKLFFGSGTQLSVL.

The chain links TRBV28 to TRBJ1-1, with D unresolved. This CDR3 is built from 15 residues. V was trimmed by 3 bases and J by 0 bases, leaving 11 bases between them. CDR1 and CDR2 from the germline V gene are MDHEN and SYDVKM. In DNA form, the CDR3 reads TGTGCCAGCAGTTTGGGCAGCTTCGTGAACACTGAAGCTTTCTTT. Translation: CASSLGSFVNTEAFF.

The chain carries TRBV28 and TRBJ1-2; 8 bases align to TRBD1. CDR1 and CDR2 (germline): MDHEN, SYDVKM. This CDR3 is built from 14 residues. Germline trimming cut 5 bases from V and 4 bases from J; bases unmatched to any gene: 6. The CDR3 DNA sequence: TGTGCCAGCAGTCGACAGGGGACCTCCTATGGCTACACCTTC. This encodes CASSRQGTSYGYTF.

V gene TRBV28 combines with J gene TRBJ2-2; D may be TRBD1 (6 bases). The V and J ends lost 5 bases and 5 bases respectively, with 12 bases between them. The CDR3 totals 14 residues. The V gene's germline CDR1 is MDHEN and CDR2 SYDVKM. As DNA, the CDR3 is TGTGCCAGCAGTCCTAGACAGGTTACCGGGGAGCTGTTTTTT. It codes for CASSPRQVTGELFF.

V and J are TRBV4-1 and TRBJ2-5, with D possibly being TRBD1 (5 bases). The CDR3 is made up of 14 amino acids. Deletions cut 8 bases from V and 4 bases from J, with 17 bases between. From germline, CDR1 is MGHRA and CDR2 YSYEKL. The CDR3 here is CASRRQGGGETQYF. The DNA for the CDR3 is TGCGCCAGCCGACGGCAGGGCGGTGGAGAGACCCAGTACTTC.

V and J are TRBV19 and TRBJ1-1; 7 bases fit TRBD1. Trimming took 9 bases from V and 1 from J; bases not matched to a gene: 8. The germline CDR1 and CDR2 sequences are LNHDA and SQIVND (reference sequence). This CDR3 comprises 14 residues. In DNA form, the CDR3 reads TGTGCCAGCATAACCCGGACAGGGAACACTGAAGCTTTCTTT. Its protein product is CASITRTGNTEAFF.

The chain combines TRBV4-1 with TRBJ2-1, with 10 bases fitting TRBD2. J was trimmed by 7 bases and V by 0 bases; bases with no gene match: 12. The germline gives CDR1 MGHRA, CDR2 YSYEKL. The CDR3 loop spans 18 amino acids. CDR3 coding DNA: TGCGCCAGCAGCCAAGAGAACCCAACTAGCGGGATGGGTAATGAGCAGTTCTTC. Its protein is CASSQENPTSGMGNEQFF.

The gene calls are TRBV6-1 and TRBJ2-1; 9 bases are shared with TRBD2. Germline assignment: CDR1 MNHNS and CDR2 SASEGT. The CDR3 runs to 16 residues. V gave up 3 bases and J gave up 8 bases; unmatched junction bases: 11. CDR3 in DNA: TGTGCCAGCAGTGACTGGCGGGAGGGCGAAATTGATGAGCAGTTCTTC. Protein sequence: CASSDWREGEIDEQFF.

The rearrangement links TRBV5-1 to TRBJ2-1, with D tentatively TRBD1 or TRBD2 (6 bases each). The CDR3 runs 14 residues. Germline CDR1 and CDR2: SGHRS and YFSETQ. The germline V and J ends were trimmed by 3 bases and 8 bases, with 15 bases remaining between them. CDR3 in DNA: TGCGCCAGCAGCTCCGAGGGGGGATTAGATGAGCAGTTCTTC. Amino acid sequence: CASSSEGGLDEQFF. Using reference TRBV5-1 and TRBJ2-1 for the parts outside the CDR3, the full variable domain is KAGVTQTPRYLIKTRGQQVTLSCSPISGHRSVSWYQQTPGQGLQFLFEYFSETQRNKGNFPGRFSGRQFSNSRSEMNVSTLELGDSALYLCASSSEGGLDEQFFGPGTRLTVL.